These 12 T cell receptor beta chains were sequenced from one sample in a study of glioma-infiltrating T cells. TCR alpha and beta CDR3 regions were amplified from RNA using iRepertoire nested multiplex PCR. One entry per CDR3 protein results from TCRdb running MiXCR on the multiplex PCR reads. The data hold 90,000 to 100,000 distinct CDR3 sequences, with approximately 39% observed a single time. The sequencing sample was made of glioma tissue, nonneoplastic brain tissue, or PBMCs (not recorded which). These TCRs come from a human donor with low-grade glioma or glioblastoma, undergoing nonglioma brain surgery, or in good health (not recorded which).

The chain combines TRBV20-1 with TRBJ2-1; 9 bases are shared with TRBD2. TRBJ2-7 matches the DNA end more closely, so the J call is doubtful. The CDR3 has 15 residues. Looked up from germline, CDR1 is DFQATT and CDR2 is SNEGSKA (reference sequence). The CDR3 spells CSASYGLASYNEQYF. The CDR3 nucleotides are TGCAGTGCTAGCTACGGACTAGCGTCCTACAACGAGCAGTACTTC.

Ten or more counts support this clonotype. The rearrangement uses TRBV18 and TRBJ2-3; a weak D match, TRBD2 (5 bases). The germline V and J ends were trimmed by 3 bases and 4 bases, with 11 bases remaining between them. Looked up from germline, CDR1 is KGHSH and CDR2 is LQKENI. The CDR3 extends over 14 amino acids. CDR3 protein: CASSPSFGADTQYF. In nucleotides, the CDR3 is TGTGCCAGCTCACCGTCTTTCGGGGCAGATACGCAGTATTTT.

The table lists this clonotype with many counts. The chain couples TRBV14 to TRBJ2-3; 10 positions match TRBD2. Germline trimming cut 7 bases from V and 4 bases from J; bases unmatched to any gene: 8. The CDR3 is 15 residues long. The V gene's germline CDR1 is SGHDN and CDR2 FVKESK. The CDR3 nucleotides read TGTGCCAGCAAATCTAGCGGGAGTTTTGCAGATACGCAGTATTTT. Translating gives CASKSSGSFADTQYF.

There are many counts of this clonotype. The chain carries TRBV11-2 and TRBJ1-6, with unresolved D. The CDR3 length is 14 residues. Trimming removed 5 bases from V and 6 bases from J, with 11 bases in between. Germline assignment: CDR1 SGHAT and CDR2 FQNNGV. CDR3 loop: CASSLPSGNSPLHF. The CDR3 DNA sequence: TGTGCCAGCAGCCTACCCAGCGGTAATTCACCCCTCCACTTT. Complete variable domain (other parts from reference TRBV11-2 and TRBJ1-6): EAGVAQSPRYKIIEKRQSVAFWCNPISGHATLYWYQQILGQGPKLLIQFQNNGVVDDSQLPKDRFSAERLKGVDSTLKIQPAKLEDSAVYLCASSLPSGNSPLHFGNGTRLTVT.

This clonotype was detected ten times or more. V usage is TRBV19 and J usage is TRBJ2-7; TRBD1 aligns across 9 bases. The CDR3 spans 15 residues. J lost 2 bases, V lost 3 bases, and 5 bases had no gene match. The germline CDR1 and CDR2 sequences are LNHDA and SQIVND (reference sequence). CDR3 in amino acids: CASSISGQGTYEQYF. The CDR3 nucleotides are TGTGCCAGTAGTATTTCGGGACAGGGCACCTACGAGCAGTACTTC.

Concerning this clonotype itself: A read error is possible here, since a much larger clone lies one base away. The CDR3 nucleotides read TGCGCCAGCGGGGCAGCTTCTAGCACAGATACGCAGTATTTT. Translated, it gives CASGAASSTDTQYF. The gene calls are TRBV5-1 and TRBJ2-3; possibly TRBD1 for D (5 bases). This CDR3 comprises 14 residues. The V end lost 7 bases, the J end lost 0 bases, and 12 bases lay between the germline ends. Looked up from germline, CDR1 is SGHRS and CDR2 is YFSETQ.

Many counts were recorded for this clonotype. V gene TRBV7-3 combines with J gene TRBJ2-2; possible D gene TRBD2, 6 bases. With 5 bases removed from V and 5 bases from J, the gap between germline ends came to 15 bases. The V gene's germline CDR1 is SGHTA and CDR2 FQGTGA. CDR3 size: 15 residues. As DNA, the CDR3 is TGTGCCAGCAGCCTGGACACGGCGGGGACCGGGGAGCTGTTTTTT. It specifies CASSLDTAGTGELFF.

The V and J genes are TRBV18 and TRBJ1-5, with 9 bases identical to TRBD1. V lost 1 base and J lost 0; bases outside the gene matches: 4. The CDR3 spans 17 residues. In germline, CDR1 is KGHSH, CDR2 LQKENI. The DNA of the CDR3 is TGTGCCAGCTCACCACGACAGGGGGTTGATAGCAATCAGCCCCAGCATTTT. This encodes CASSPRQGVDSNQPQHF.

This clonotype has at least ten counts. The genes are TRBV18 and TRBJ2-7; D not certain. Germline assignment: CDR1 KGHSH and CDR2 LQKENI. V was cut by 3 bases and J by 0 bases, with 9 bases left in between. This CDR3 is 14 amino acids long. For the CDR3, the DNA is TGTGCCAGCTCACCTCTGACCGGCTCCTACGAGCAGTACTTC. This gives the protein CASSPLTGSYEQYF.

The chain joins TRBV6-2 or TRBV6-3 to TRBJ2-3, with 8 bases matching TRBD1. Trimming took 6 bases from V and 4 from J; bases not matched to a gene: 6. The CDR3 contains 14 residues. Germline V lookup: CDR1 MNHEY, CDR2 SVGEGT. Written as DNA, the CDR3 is TGTGCCAGCAGGGCAGGACAGGGCGCAGATACGCAGTATTTT. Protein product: CASRAGQGADTQYF.

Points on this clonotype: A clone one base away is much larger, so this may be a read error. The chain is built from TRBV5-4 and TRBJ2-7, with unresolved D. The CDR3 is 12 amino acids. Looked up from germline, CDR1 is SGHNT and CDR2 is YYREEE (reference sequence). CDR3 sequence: CSSSLNIGEQYF. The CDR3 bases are TGTTCCAGCAGCTTAAACATCGGCGAGCAGTACTTC.

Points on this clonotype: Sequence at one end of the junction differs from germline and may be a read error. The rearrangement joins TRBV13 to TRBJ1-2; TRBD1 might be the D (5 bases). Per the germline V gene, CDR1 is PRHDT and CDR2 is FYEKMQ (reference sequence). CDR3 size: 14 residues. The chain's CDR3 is CASSFRTTNYDYTF. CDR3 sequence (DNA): TGTGCCAGCAGCTTCCGGACAACTAACTATGACTACACCTTC.